In its sample, the clone carrying this T cell receptor (beta chain) was seen once. As yet, its antigen is unknown. The assay was carried out at the deep level. Clones were read by immunoSEQ multiplex PCR, and TCRdb kept only the in-frame ones, dropping some. The sample lists fewer than 400,000 clones, under 80% seen once, with around 10% in the top ten. Germline CDR1 LNHNV, CDR2 YYDKDF (reference sequence). V dropped 5 bases and J dropped 4 bases, with 18 bases sitting between them. The CDR3 runs to 16 residues. This entry belongs to a study of shared clonotypes between healthy human individuals. Study context: Per donor, three plates held CD4 naive cells, three held CD4 memory, two held CD8 naive and one held CD8 memory.

Study-wide points: Among several donors, around 5% of naive CD4 clonotypes were found in common.

The clonotype originates from a man aged 30 to 39 in good health. The sequencing input was memory CD4+ T cells sorted from blood. Described subset: CD45RA-negative fraction. The rearrangement joins TRBV15 to TRBJ1-3; D is unclear. CDR3 residues: CATSRSGSSRGNTIYF. The CDR3 region has the DNA TGTGCCACCAGCCGGAGTGGCAGTTCTAGGGGAAACACCATATATTTT.